The rows below give T cell receptor beta chains drawn from one sample of a study of CD8 T cells in Susac syndrome. TCRdb re-called the immunoSEQ multiplex PCR reads through MiXCR, storing one row per CDR3 protein. The sample holds about 290,000 distinct CDR3 sequences; roughly 90% are singletons and the top ten take approximately 0.18%. What was sequenced was CD8+ T cells from PBMCs. Source of these receptors: a human donor with multiple sclerosis. The CDR3 runs from the conserved cysteine through the conserved F or W. The order of the fields is V gene, clone size, J gene, D gene, CDR3 DNA, CDR3 protein. The D gene is left open where the match is weak. Size values are once, few and many counts, or a class for expanded clones, and some rows have none.

v_call: TRBV7-9; clone_size: .; j_call: TRBJ2-3; d_call: .; cdr3_nt: TGTGCCAGCAGCTTTTCCGTCGGGGCAGATACGCAGTATTTT; cdr3_aa: CASSFSVGADTQYF
v_call: TRBV6-4; clone_size: .; j_call: TRBJ2-1; d_call: .; cdr3_nt: TGTGCCAGCAGTGGTCAGGAGAGCTCCTACAATGAGCAGTTCTTC; cdr3_aa: CASSGQESSYNEQFF
v_call: TRBV28; clone_size: .; j_call: TRBJ1-5; d_call: TRBD1; cdr3_nt: TGTGCCAGCAGCACCGGGACAGGACCACTTAGCAATCAGCCCCAGCATTTT; cdr3_aa: CASSTGTGPLSNQPQHF
v_call: TRBV6-6; clone_size: .; j_call: TRBJ2-5; d_call: .; cdr3_nt: TGTGCCAGCACCTACCGGGGCAGTCAAGAGACCCAGTACTTC; cdr3_aa: CASTYRGSQETQYF
v_call: TRBV27; clone_size: .; j_call: TRBJ1-5; d_call: .; cdr3_nt: TGTGCCAGCGGAACAGCCGTATTCCAGCATTTT; cdr3_aa: CASGTAVFQHF
v_call: TRBV6-5; clone_size: .; j_call: TRBJ1-2; d_call: .; cdr3_nt: TGTGCCAGCAGTTACTCAGCGACAGTATATGGCTACACCTTC; cdr3_aa: CASSYSATVYGYTF
v_call: TRBV20-1; clone_size: once; j_call: TRBJ1-1; d_call: TRBD1; cdr3_nt: TGCAGTGCTTCGACAGGGTTCACTGAAGCTTTCTTT; cdr3_aa: CSASTGFTEAFF
v_call: TRBV28; clone_size: .; j_call: TRBJ2-2; d_call: TRBD1; cdr3_nt: TGTGCCAGCACCTCAACCGGGGGGACAGGGACGATGCCCGGGGAGCTGTTTTTT; cdr3_aa: CASTSTGGTGTMPGELFF
v_call: TRBV4-3; clone_size: .; j_call: TRBJ2-1; d_call: .; cdr3_nt: TGCGCCAGCAGCCAAGATCAGTTTGGGTCCACCTACAATGAGCAGTTCTTC; cdr3_aa: CASSQDQFGSTYNEQFF
v_call: TRBV20-1; clone_size: .; j_call: TRBJ1-5; d_call: .; cdr3_nt: TGCAGTGCTAGAGATAGTACCAGGGTCGGCAATCAGCCCCAGCATTTT; cdr3_aa: CSARDSTRVGNQPQHF
v_call: TRBV2; clone_size: .; j_call: TRBJ2-5; d_call: TRBD2; cdr3_nt: TGTGCCAGCAGTGAAGGACTACTAGCGTACCAAGAGACCCAGTACTTC; cdr3_aa: CASSEGLLAYQETQYF
v_call: TRBV7-9; clone_size: .; j_call: TRBJ2-1; d_call: .; cdr3_nt: TGTGCCAGCAGCTTAGCGCAGGGGAGCTCCTACAATGAGCAGTTCTTC; cdr3_aa: CASSLAQGSSYNEQFF
v_call: TRBV6-5; clone_size: .; j_call: TRBJ2-7; d_call: TRBD1; cdr3_nt: TGTGCCAGCAGTTCAGGGGGTCGGCGCGAGCAGTACTTC; cdr3_aa: CASSSGGRREQYF
v_call: TRBV12-3/TRBV12-4; clone_size: .; j_call: TRBJ2-5; d_call: TRBD1; cdr3_nt: TGTGCCAGCAGTGACCGACAGGGCCAAGAGACCCAGTACTTC; cdr3_aa: CASSDRQGQETQYF
v_call: TRBV29-1; clone_size: .; j_call: TRBJ1-2; d_call: TRBD1; cdr3_nt: TGCAGCGTTATCCGACAGGGAGGCTATGGCTACACCTTC; cdr3_aa: CSVIRQGGYGYTF
v_call: TRBV11-2; clone_size: .; j_call: TRBJ2-3; d_call: TRBD2; cdr3_nt: TGTGCCAGCAGCTCCCTAAACCCGGGACTAGCGGGAGGGTGGGACACAGATACGCAGTATTTT; cdr3_aa: CASSSLNPGLAGGWDTDTQYF